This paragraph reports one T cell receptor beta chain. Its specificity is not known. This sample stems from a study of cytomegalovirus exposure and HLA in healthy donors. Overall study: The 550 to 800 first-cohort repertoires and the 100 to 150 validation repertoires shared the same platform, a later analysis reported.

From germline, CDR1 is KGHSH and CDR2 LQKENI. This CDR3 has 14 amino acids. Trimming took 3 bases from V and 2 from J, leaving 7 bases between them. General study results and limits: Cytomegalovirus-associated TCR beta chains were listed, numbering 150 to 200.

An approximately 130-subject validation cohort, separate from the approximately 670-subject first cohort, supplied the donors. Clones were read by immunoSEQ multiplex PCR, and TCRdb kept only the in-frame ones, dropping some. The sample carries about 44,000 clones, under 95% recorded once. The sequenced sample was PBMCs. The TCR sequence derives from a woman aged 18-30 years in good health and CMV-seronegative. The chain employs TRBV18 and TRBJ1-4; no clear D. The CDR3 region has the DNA TGTGCCAGCTCACCGGGGAGGACTAATGAAAAACTGTTTTTT. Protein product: CASSPGRTNEKLFF.